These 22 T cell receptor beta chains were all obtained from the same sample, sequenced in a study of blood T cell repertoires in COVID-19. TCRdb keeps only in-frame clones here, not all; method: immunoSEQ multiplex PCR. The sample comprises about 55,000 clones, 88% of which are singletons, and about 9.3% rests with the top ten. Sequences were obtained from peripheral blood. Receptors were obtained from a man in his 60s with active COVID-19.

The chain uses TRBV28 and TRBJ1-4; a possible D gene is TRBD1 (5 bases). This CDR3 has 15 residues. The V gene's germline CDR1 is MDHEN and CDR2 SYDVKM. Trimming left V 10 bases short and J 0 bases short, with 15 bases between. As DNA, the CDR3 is TGTGCCATCCAGACAGCAGTTGCAACTAATGAAAAACTGTTTTTT. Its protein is CAIQTAVATNEKLFF.

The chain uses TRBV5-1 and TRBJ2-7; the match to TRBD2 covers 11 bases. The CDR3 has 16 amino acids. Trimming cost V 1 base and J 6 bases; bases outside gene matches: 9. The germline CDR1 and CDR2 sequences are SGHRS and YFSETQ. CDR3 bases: TGCGCCAGCAGCTTGATAGCGGGAGGGCCACCCCGCGAGCAGTACTTC. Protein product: CASSLIAGGPPREQYF.

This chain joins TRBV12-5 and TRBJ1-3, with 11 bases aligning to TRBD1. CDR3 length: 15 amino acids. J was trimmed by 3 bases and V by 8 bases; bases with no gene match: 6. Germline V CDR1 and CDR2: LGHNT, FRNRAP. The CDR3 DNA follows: TGTGCTAGTACGCGGGACAGGGGGTTTGGAAACACCATATATTTT. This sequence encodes CASTRDRGFGNTIYF.

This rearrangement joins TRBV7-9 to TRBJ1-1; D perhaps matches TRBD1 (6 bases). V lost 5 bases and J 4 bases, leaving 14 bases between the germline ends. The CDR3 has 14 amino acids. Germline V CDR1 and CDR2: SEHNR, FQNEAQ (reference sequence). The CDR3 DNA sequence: TGTGCCAGCAGCAAGGGGGTATGGGGCACTGAAGCTTTCTTT. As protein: CASSKGVWGTEAFF.

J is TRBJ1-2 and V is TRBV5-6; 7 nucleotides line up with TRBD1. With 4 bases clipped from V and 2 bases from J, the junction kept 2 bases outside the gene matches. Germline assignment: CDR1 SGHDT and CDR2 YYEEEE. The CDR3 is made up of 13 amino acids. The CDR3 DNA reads TGTGCCAGCAGCCCGGGACAGAACTATGGCTACACCTTC. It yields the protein CASSPGQNYGYTF.

The CDR3 protein is CASSFGLAFSSDTQYF. The CDR3 DNA reads as TGTGCCAGCAGCTTTGGACTAGCGTTTTCCTCAGATACGCAGTATTTT. This rearrangement joins TRBV5-6 to TRBJ2-3, with 9 bases identical to TRBD2. The CDR3 covers 16 residues. Unmatched junction bases numbered 8, after V lost 2 bases and J lost 4 bases. Looked up from germline, CDR1 is SGHDT and CDR2 is YYEEEE.

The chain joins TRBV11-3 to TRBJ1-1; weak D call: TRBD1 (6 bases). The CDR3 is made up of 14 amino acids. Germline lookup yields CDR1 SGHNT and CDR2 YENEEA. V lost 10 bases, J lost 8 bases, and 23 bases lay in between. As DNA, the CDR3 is TGTGCCACCCCGGCTGGCAGGGGCTCGGGGGAAGCTTTCTTT. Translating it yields CATPAGRGSGEAFF. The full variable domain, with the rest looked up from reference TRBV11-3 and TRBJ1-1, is EAGVVQSPRYKIIEKKQPVAFWCNPISGHNTLYWYLQNLGQGPELLIRYENEEAVDDSQLPKDRFSAERLKGVDSTLKIQPAELGDSAVYLCATPAGRGSGEAFFGQGTRLTVV.

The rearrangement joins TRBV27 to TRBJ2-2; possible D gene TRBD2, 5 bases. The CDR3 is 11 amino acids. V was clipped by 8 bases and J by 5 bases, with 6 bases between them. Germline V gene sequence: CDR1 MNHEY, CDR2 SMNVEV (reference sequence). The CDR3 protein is CASGSTGELFF. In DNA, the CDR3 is TGTGCCAGCGGGAGTACCGGGGAGCTGTTTTTT.

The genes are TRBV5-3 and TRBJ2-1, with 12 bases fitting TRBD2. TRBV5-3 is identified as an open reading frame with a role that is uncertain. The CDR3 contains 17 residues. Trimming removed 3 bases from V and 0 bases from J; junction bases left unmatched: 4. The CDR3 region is CARSSGLAGRSYNEQFF. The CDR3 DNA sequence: TGTGCCAGAAGCTCAGGACTAGCGGGACGCTCCTACAATGAGCAGTTCTTC.

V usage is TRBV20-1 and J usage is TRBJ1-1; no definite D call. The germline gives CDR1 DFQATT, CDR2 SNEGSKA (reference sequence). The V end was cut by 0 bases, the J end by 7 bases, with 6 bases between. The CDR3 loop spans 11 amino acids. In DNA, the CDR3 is TGCAGTGCTAGAGAGGAGAGTGAAGCTTTCTTT. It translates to CSAREESEAFF.

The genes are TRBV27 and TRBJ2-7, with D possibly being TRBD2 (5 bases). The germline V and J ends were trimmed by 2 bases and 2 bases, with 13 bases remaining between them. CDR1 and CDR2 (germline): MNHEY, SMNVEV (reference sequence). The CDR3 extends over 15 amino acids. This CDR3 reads CASSLMAGLTYEQYF. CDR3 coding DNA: TGTGCCAGCAGTTTAATGGCGGGTCTAACCTACGAGCAGTACTTC.

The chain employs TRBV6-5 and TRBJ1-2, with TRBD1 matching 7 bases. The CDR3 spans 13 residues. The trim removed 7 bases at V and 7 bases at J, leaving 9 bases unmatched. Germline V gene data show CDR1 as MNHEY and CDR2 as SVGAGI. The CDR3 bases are TGTGCCAGCACCCTACAGGCAGGGGGTGGCTACACCTTC. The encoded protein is CASTLQAGGGYTF.

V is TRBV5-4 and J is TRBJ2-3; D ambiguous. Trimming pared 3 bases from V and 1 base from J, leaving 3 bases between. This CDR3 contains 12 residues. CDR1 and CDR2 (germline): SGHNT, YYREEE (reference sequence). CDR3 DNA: TGTGCCAGCAGCTCTCGCACAGATACGCAGTATTTT. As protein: CASSSRTDTQYF.

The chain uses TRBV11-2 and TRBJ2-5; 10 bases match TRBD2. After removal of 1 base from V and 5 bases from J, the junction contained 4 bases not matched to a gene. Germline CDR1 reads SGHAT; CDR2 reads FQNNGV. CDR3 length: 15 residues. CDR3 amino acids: CASSLGAGGSETQYF. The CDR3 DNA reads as TGTGCCAGCAGCTTAGGAGCGGGAGGGAGTGAGACCCAGTACTTC.

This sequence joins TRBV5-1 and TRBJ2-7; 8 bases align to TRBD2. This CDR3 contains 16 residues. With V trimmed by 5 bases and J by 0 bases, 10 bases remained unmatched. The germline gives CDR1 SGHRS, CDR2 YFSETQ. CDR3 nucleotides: TGCGCCAGCAGGGACCAACTAGCGGCCAGCTCCTACGAGCAGTACTTC. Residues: CASRDQLAASSYEQYF.

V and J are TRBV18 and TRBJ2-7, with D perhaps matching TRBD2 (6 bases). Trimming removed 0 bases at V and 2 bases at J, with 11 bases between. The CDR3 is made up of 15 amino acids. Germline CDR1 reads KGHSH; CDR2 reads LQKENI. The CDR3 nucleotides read TGTGCCAGCTCACCACCGGAGGGAGGTACCTACGAGCAGTACTTC. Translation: CASSPPEGGTYEQYF.

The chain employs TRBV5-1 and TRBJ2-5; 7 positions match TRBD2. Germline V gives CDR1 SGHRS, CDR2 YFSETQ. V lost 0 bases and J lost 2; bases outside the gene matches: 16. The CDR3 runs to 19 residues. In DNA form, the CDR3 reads TGCGCCAGCAGCTTGGCCAAAGGCGGGAGCCCAGTTTTTCAAGAGACCCAGTACTTC. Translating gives CASSLAKGGSPVFQETQYF.

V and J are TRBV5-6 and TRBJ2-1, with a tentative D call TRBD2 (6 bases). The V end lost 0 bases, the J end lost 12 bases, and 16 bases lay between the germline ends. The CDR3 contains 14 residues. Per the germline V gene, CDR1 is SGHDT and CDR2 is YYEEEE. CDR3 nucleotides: TGTGCCAGCAGCTTGGGTGAGGCGGGATGGGGGCAGTTCTTC. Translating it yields CASSLGEAGWGQFF.

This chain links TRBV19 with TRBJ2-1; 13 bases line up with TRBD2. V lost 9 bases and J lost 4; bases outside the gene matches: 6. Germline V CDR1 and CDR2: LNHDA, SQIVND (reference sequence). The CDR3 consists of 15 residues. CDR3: CASRLAGGPYNEQFF. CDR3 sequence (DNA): TGTGCCAGCCGACTAGCGGGAGGCCCTTACAATGAGCAGTTCTTC.

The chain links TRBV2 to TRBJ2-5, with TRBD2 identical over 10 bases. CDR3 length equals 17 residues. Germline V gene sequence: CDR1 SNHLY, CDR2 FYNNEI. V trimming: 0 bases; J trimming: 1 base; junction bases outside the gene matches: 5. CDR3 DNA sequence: TGTGCCAGCAGTGAAGCCGGACTAGCGGAGACCCAAGAGACCCAGTACTTC. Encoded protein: CASSEAGLAETQETQYF.

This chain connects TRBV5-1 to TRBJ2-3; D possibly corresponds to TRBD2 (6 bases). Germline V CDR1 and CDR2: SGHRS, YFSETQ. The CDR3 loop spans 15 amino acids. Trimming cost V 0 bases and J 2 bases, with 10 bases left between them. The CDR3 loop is CASSLALAFTDTQYF. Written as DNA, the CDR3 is TGCGCCAGCAGCTTGGCACTAGCATTCACAGATACGCAGTATTTT.

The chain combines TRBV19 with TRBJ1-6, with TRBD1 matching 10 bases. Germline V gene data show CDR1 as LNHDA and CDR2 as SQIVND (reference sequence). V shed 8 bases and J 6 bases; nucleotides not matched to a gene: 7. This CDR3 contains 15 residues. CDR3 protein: CASGIRTGGNSPLHF. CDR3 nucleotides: TGTGCCAGTGGAATTCGGACAGGGGGTAATTCACCCCTCCACTTT.